A selection of T cell receptor beta chains follows, all from one sample in a study of CD8 T cell repertoires and HIV-1 epitope variants. Their antigens are not known. Produced via immunoSEQ multiplex PCR; TCRdb's table is partial and in-frame only. The sample gives several thousand clones, about three fifths of which show up once; more than 40% is in the top ten. Material for sequencing was cultured CD8+ T cells derived from PBMCs. These receptors all come from a male donor with HIV. Both conserved end residues are part of each CDR3. A D gene is named only where the DNA matches it firmly. Rows may omit the clone size; those that give it use once, few, many or a size class.

.	TRBJ2-1	TRBV2	TRBD2	CASSGSGMKYNEQFF	TGTGCCAGCAGTGGTAGCGGGATGAAATACAATGAGCAGTTCTTC
.	TRBJ2-1	TRBV7-8	.	CASSLESGTYNEQFF	TGTGCCAGCAGCTTAGAGAGCGGTACTTACAATGAGCAGTTCTTC
.	TRBJ2-7	TRBV11-2	TRBD1	CASSLTGTGRNEQYF	TGTGCCAGCAGCTTAACCGGGACAGGGAGAAACGAGCAGTACTTC
.	TRBJ2-3	TRBV7-8	.	CASSLVDQYTDTQYF	TGTGCCAGCAGCTTAGTTGACCAATACACAGATACGCAGTATTTT
.	TRBJ2-1	TRBV4-3	TRBD2	CASSQDTSGGASEQFF	TGCGCCAGCAGCCAAGATACAAGCGGGGGGGCAAGTGAGCAGTTCTTC
.	TRBJ1-4	TRBV29-1	.	CSVGGGPTNEKLFF	TGCAGCGTTGGAGGGGGGCCAACTAATGAAAAACTGTTTTTT
.	TRBJ1-5	TRBV28	.	CASGTEVSNQPQHF	TGTGCCAGCGGTACAGAGGTTAGCAATCAGCCCCAGCATTTT
few	TRBJ1-4	TRBV7-9	TRBD1	CASSFPGQPNEKLFF	TGTGCCAGCAGCTTTCCGGGACAGCCTAATGAAAAACTGTTTTTT
.	TRBJ1-1	TRBV7-6	.	CASSLADYTEAFF	TGTGCCAGCAGCTTAGCCGATTACACTGAAGCTTTCTTT
.	TRBJ1-1	TRBV28	TRBD1	CASSFAEDRGHTEAFF	TGTGCCAGCAGTTTCGCCGAGGACAGGGGCCACACTGAAGCTTTCTTT
few	TRBJ1-5	TRBV10-1	.	CASSDLGQPQHF	TGCGCCAGCAGTGATCTGGGTCAGCCCCAGCATTTT
few	TRBJ1-4	TRBV15	.	CATSIGPNEKLFF	TGTGCCACCAGCATCGGACCTAATGAAAAACTGTTTTTT
few	TRBJ1-2	TRBV19	.	CASSITHGVGFGYTF	TGTGCCAGTAGTATAACCCACGGCGTGGGATTTGGCTACACCTTC
.	TRBJ1-2	TRBV5-4	TRBD1	CASSDPGTGVLGAF	TGTGCCAGCAGCGATCCCGGGACAGGGGTCCTCGGTGCCTTC
.	TRBJ1-2	TRBV5-4	.	CASSLDSPGTGYGYTF	TGTGCCAGCAGCTTGGATTCTCCAGGGACCGGCTATGGCTACACCTTC
.	TRBJ2-7	TRBV11-3	TRBD1	CASSYTGDEQYF	TGTGCCAGCAGTTATACAGGGGACGAGCAGTACTTC
.	TRBJ1-5	TRBV7-8	.	CASSLEAGGNQPQHF	TGTGCCAGCAGCTTAGAAGCAGGGGGCAATCAGCCCCAGCATTTT
.	TRBJ2-1	TRBV7-6	.	CASSLAGGGESYNEQFF	TGTGCCAGCAGCTTAGCTGGAGGGGGCGAATCCTACAATGAGCAGTTCTTC
.	TRBJ2-1	TRBV7-2	.	CASRPSVGYNEQFF	TGTGCCAGCAGACCCTCGGTAGGCTACAATGAGCAGTTCTTC
.	TRBJ2-7	TRBV7-2	.	CASSFPSYEQYF	TGTGCCAGCAGCTTTCCCTCCTACGAGCAGTACTTC
few	TRBJ2-7	TRBV7-4	TRBD1	CASSLGQYLREQYF	TGTGCCAGCAGCTTGGGACAGTACCTTCGTGAGCAGTACTTC
.	TRBJ1-5	TRBV5-6	.	CASSLYRNNQPQHF	TGTGCCAGCAGCTTGTATCGAAACAACCAGCCCCAGCATTTT
.	TRBJ2-1	TRBV12-5	.	CASGLGLPNEQFF	TGTGCTAGTGGTTTGGGACTTCCTAATGAGCAGTTCTTC
.	TRBJ2-3	TRBV28	.	CAITSGDTQYF	TGTGCCATTACGTCGGGGGATACGCAGTATTTT
.	TRBJ1-1	TRBV5-4	.	CASSLAYGNTEAFF	TGTGCCAGCAGCCTGGCGTACGGGAACACTGAAGCTTTCTTT
.	TRBJ1-1	TRBV13	TRBD1	CASSLGGGQGNTEAFF	TGTGCCAGCAGCCTTGGAGGGGGACAGGGGAACACTGAAGCTTTCTTT
.	TRBJ2-2	TRBV5-8	TRBD2	CASTASGLAWGTGELFF	TGTGCCAGCACCGCCTCCGGACTAGCTTGGGGGACCGGGGAGCTGTTTTTT
.	TRBJ1-3	TRBV29-1	TRBD1	CSVTGQGDGNTIYF	TGCAGCGTTACGGGACAGGGGGATGGAAACACCATATATTTT
few	TRBJ2-2	TRBV4-3	.	CASSQVPFRGGAGELFF	TGCGCCAGCAGCCAAGTCCCCTTCCGAGGGGGAGCCGGGGAGCTGTTTTTT
.	TRBJ1-1	TRBV6-6	.	CASSQGPMNTEAFF	TGTGCCAGCAGCCAAGGACCAATGAACACTGAAGCTTTCTTT
.	TRBJ2-7	TRBV6-5	TRBD1	CASSYLAGTGEHEQYF	TGTGCCAGCAGTTACCTCGCCGGGACAGGGGAGCACGAGCAGTACTTC
.	TRBJ2-3	TRBV28	.	CASSLIGDTDTQYF	TGTGCCAGCAGTTTGATAGGGGACACAGATACGCAGTATTTT
.	TRBJ2-4	TRBV12-1	.	CASSFTSGGAPKNIQYF	TGTGCCAGCAGCTTTACTAGCGGGGGGGCGCCCAAAAACATTCAGTACTTC
.	TRBJ2-7	TRBV6-5	.	CASVTGILQGEQYF	TGTGCCAGCGTCACAGGGATCTTACAGGGCGAGCAGTACTTC
.	TRBJ2-3	TRBV7-2	.	CASLIAGTDTQYF	TGTGCCAGCCTCATAGCGGGCACAGATACGCAGTATTTT
.	TRBJ2-1	TRBV4-3	.	CASSLGLLNEQFF	TGCGCCAGCAGCCTAGGACTACTTAATGAGCAGTTCTTC
.	TRBJ2-3	TRBV27	.	CASSPLSTDTQYF	TGTGCCAGCAGCCCCCTATCCACAGATACGCAGTATTTT
.	TRBJ2-3	TRBV7-2	TRBD2	CASSLASSGTTDTQYF	TGTGCCAGCAGCTTAGCCTCTAGCGGAACCACAGATACGCAGTATTTT
few	TRBJ1-6	TRBV7-6	.	CASSLGEGGAPLHF	TGTGCCAGCAGCTTAGGGGAGGGAGGGGCACCCCTCCACTTT
.	TRBJ2-1	TRBV2	.	CASSSPGLQQGGEQFF	TGTGCCAGCAGTTCTCCGGGACTTCAACAAGGGGGTGAGCAGTTCTTC
.	TRBJ1-4	TRBV27	.	CASSLIANEKLFF	TGTGCCAGCAGTTTAATTGCTAATGAAAAACTGTTTTTT
.	TRBJ1-5	TRBV7-3	.	CASRAGTQPQHF	TGTGCCAGCAGAGCGGGGACTCAGCCCCAGCATTTT
.	TRBJ2-2	TRBV11-3	TRBD2	CASSPSSGNTGELFF	TGTGCCAGCAGCCCTTCTAGCGGGAACACCGGGGAGCTGTTTTTT